The 5 T cell receptor beta chains given below trace back to one sample, sequenced in a study of PD-1 blockade in classical Hodgkin lymphoma. Assay used: immunoSEQ multiplex PCR; TCRdb lists only in-frame clones, some missing. The sample has about 33,000 clones; roughly 94% are singletons. The time point: newly diagnosed, previously untreated cHL patient sample. What was sequenced was peripheral blood mononuclear cells (PBMCs). The receptor set was obtained from a human donor with classical Hodgkin lymphoma.

The J gene is TRBJ1-2, the V gene TRBV5-1, with a tentative D call TRBD1 (6 bases). V was shortened by 2 bases and J by 3 bases, with 11 bases between the two germline ends. Germline V gene sequence: CDR1 SGHRS, CDR2 YFSETQ. CDR3 length: 14 residues. This chain's CDR3 is CASSLQGGDYGYTF. The CDR3 coding sequence is TGCGCCAGCAGCTTACAGGGTGGTGACTATGGCTACACCTTC.

The V and J genes are TRBV4-3 and TRBJ2-7, with 7 positions matching TRBD1. The V gene's germline CDR1 is LGHNA and CDR2 YSLEER. Trimming removed 1 base from V and 10 bases from J; junction bases left unmatched: 7. This CDR3 has 13 residues. CDR3 in amino acids: CASSQVTGEKQYF. CDR3 coding DNA: TGCGCCAGCAGCCAAGTCACAGGGGAGAAACAGTACTTC.

The CDR3 loop is CASSIPGANVNYGYTF. The DNA of the CDR3 is TGTGCCAGTAGTATCCCTGGCGCAAACGTTAACTATGGCTACACCTTC. The V call is TRBV19, the J call TRBJ1-2, with D unresolved. There are 16 residues in the CDR3. Germline V gene data show CDR1 as LNHDA and CDR2 as SQIVND (reference sequence). V was pared by 3 bases and J by 1 base, with 15 bases between.

The chain carries TRBV21-1 and TRBJ1-2. TRBV21-1 is a known pseudogene. The CDR3 has 16 residues. CDR3 nucleotide sequence: TGTGCCAGCAGCAAAGCCCCAACCGGGGGGTGGGGGGGCTACACCTTC. Protein: CASSKAPTGGWGGYTF.

The V and J genes are TRBV5-6 and TRBJ2-5, with D uncertain. CDR1 and CDR2 (germline): SGHDT, YYEEEE. V shed 0 bases and J shed 9 bases, with 9 bases lying between them. This CDR3 is 12 amino acids long. CDR3: CASSLGPLAQYF. The CDR3 coding sequence is TGTGCCAGCAGCTTGGGACCGCTGGCCCAGTACTTC.